These 26 T cell receptor beta chains were sequenced from one sample in a study of T cells in Graves' hyperthyroidism and ophthalmopathy. TCR beta CDR3 regions were amplified from RNA transcripts. Primed by the HTBI set, a first-round RT-PCR was run on the TCR CDR3. Each CDR3 protein gets one entry after TCRdb re-called the multiplex PCR reads with MiXCR. In the table there are a few hundred thousand distinct CDR3 sequences, around 15% of which are singletons. Sequenced input: blood. The receptor source for this set is a woman aged 50 to 60 with Graves' hyperthyroidism that later progressed to Graves' ophthalmopathy.

This clonotype was counted at least ten times. V and J are TRBV3-1 and TRBJ2-5; D tentatively reads TRBD1 or TRBD2 (5 bases each). The ends were cut back, 1 base at V and 5 bases at J, with 14 bases in the middle. The CDR3 runs 15 residues. Per the germline V gene, CDR1 is LGHDT and CDR2 is YNNKEL (reference sequence). The CDR3 reads CASSQVGAGTETQYF. The CDR3 DNA follows: TGTGCCAGCAGCCAAGTAGGGGCAGGGACGGAGACCCAGTACTTC.

In this sample, this clonotype turned up many times. This chain connects TRBV27 to TRBJ2-3; 10 bases agree with TRBD2. CDR1 and CDR2 (germline): MNHEY, SMNVEV (reference sequence). The CDR3 runs 16 residues. With 7 bases clipped from V and 2 bases from J, the junction kept 9 bases outside the gene matches. The CDR3 reads CASKIVGLAVTDTQYF. In nucleotides, the CDR3 is TGTGCCAGCAAAATCGTCGGACTAGCGGTCACAGATACGCAGTATTTT.

In its sample, this clonotype was seen many times. The chain is built from TRBV27 and TRBJ1-4; the D gene is possibly TRBD1 (6 bases). Per germline, CDR1 MNHEY and CDR2 SMNVEV (reference sequence). The CDR3 is 16 amino acids. The germline V and J ends were trimmed by 3 bases and 11 bases, with 22 bases remaining between them. CDR3 DNA sequence: TGTGCCAGCAGTTTTGGGGTAGGGGGAGAAGGAGCGAAACTGTTTTTT. Translated, it gives CASSFGVGGEGAKLFF.

This clonotype was recorded many times. The rearrangement joins TRBV2 to TRBJ1-5; possibly TRBD1 for D (6 bases). The CDR3 runs 14 residues. Trimming took off 6 bases at V and 9 bases at J, with 18 bases between the two ends. CDR1 and CDR2 (germline): SNHLY, FYNNEI. CDR3 residues: CASSQGGAQSPQHF. Written as DNA, the CDR3 is TGTGCCAGCAGCCAAGGGGGAGCCCAATCGCCCCAGCATTTT.

This clonotype has a count of ten or more. The genes are TRBV4-1 and TRBJ2-2, with 8 bases aligning to TRBD2. Germline V gene data show CDR1 as MGHRA and CDR2 as YSYEKL. The junction had 5 bases not matched to a gene; V was cut back by 3 bases and J by 5 bases. The CDR3 sequence is 15 residues long. This CDR3 reads CASSHREGRTGELFF. The CDR3 DNA is TGCGCCAGCAGCCATCGGGAGGGGCGGACCGGGGAGCTGTTTTTT.

This clonotype was recorded at least ten times. The chain has TRBV6-1 and TRBJ2-5; 14 positions agree with TRBD2. V shed 5 bases and J 1 base; nucleotides not matched to a gene: 9. In germline, CDR1 is MNHNS, CDR2 SASEGT. The CDR3 sequence is 18 residues long. The CDR3 region is CASSYGTSGRWGQETQYF. The CDR3 nucleotides read TGTGCCAGCAGTTATGGGACTAGCGGGAGATGGGGCCAAGAGACCCAGTACTTC.

This clonotype occurred many times. V gene TRBV5-6 combines with J gene TRBJ2-4; the D gene is possibly TRBD1 (5 bases). There are 11 residues in the CDR3. The V end lost 0 bases, the J end lost 11 bases, and 6 bases lay between the germline ends. Germline-derived CDR1 and CDR2 are SGHDT and YYEEEE. CDR3 in amino acids: CASSLEGVQYF. As DNA, the CDR3 is TGTGCCAGCAGCTTGGAAGGGGTTCAGTACTTC.

This clonotype was found a few times. This chain links TRBV7-3 with TRBJ2-6; D may be TRBD2 (5 bases). Per the germline V gene, CDR1 is SGHTA and CDR2 is FQGTGA. This CDR3 comprises 13 residues. V was trimmed by 5 bases and J by 6 bases, leaving 8 bases between them. This chain's CDR3 is CASSLAEANVLTF. CDR3 bases: TGTGCCAGCAGCCTAGCCGAGGCCAACGTCCTGACTTTC.

This clonotype was observed many times. The chain has TRBV5-1 and TRBJ2-3; D perhaps matches TRBD1 (5 bases). CDR1 and CDR2 (germline): SGHRS, YFSETQ. The CDR3 has 15 residues. The V gene lost 4 bases and the J gene lost 4 bases, with 16 bases spanning the gap. The CDR3 spells CASSQNPDKSDTQYF. The CDR3 nucleotides read TGCGCCAGCAGCCAGAACCCGGACAAGTCAGATACGCAGTATTTT.

This clonotype was counted at least ten times. The CDR3 bases are TGTGCCAGCAGTTCCCCTTTGGGACTAGCGGGAAGGATTGAGCAGTTCTTC. This encodes CASSSPLGLAGRIEQFF. The rearrangement links TRBV28 to TRBJ2-1; 13 nucleotides align to TRBD2. Germline CDR1 is MDHEN and CDR2 is SYDVKM. The CDR3 is made up of 17 amino acids. V was pared by 4 bases and J by 9 bases, with 12 bases of the junction left unmatched.

This clonotype was detected ten times or more. V usage is TRBV7-2 and J usage is TRBJ1-1; possibly TRBD1 for D (5 bases). The CDR3 extends over 14 amino acids. Between the trimmed V and J ends, which lost 5 bases and 1 base, there was a span of 11 bases. The V gene's germline CDR1 is SGHTA and CDR2 FQGNSA. CDR3 nucleotide sequence: TGTGCCAGCAGCCCCGGACACCAGAACACTGAAGCTTTCTTT. This gives the protein CASSPGHQNTEAFF. The variable domain in full, completed from reference TRBV7-2 and TRBJ1-1, reads GAGVSQSPSNKVTEKGKDVELRCDPISGHTALYWYRQSLGQGLEFLIYFQGNSAPDKSGLPSDRFSAERTGGSVSTLTIQRTQQEDSAVYLCASSPGHQNTEAFFGQGTRLTVV.

The rearrangement joins TRBV5-4 to TRBJ1-1; no reliable D call. Trimming removed 3 bases from V and 0 bases from J, with 12 bases in between. This CDR3 spans 15 amino acids. Germline V CDR1 and CDR2: SGHNT, YYREEE (reference sequence). CDR3 DNA: TGTGCCAGCAGCTCTGAGGGCTCAATGAACACTGAAGCTTTCTTT. Its translation: CASSSEGSMNTEAFF. Combining the CDR3 with reference TRBV5-4 and TRBJ1-1 gives the whole variable domain ETGVTQSPTHLIKTRGQQVTLRCSSQSGHNTVSWYQQALGQGPQFIFQYYREEENGRGNFPPRFSGLQFPNYSSELNVNALELDDSALYLCASSSEGSMNTEAFFGQGTRLTVV.

The chain has TRBV24-1 and TRBJ2-6; a possible D gene is TRBD2 (6 bases). There are 15 residues in the CDR3. V lost 3 bases and J lost 4, with 9 bases in between. CDR1 KGHDR and CDR2 SFDVKD come from the germline V gene. Here the CDR3 reads CATSDLASGANVLTF. CDR3 DNA: TGTGCCACCAGTGATCTAGCGTCCGGGGCCAACGTCCTGACTTTC.

This clonotype was counted ten times or more. This chain connects TRBV7-3 to TRBJ1-5; D gene unclear. The germline V gene encodes CDR1 SGHTA and CDR2 FQGTGA. V lost 1 base, J lost 5 bases, and 6 bases lay in between. The CDR3 spans 13 residues. The CDR3 loop is CASSLRGDQPQHF. The CDR3 DNA reads as TGTGCCAGCAGCTTAAGGGGAGATCAGCCCCAGCATTTT.

The rearrangement uses TRBV19 and TRBJ1-5; perhaps TRBD1 as D (5 bases). The germline V gene has CDR1 LNHDA and CDR2 SQIVND (reference sequence). V lost 7 bases, J lost 2 bases, and 12 bases lay in between. This CDR3 region has 14 residues. The CDR3 sequence is CASMGVEGNQPQHF. DNA for the CDR3: TGTGCCAGTATGGGGGTAGAGGGCAATCAGCCCCAGCATTTT.

There are many counts of this clonotype. This rearrangement joins TRBV18 to TRBJ2-5; D not certain. The germline V and J ends were trimmed by 2 bases and 3 bases, with 7 bases remaining between them. Germline V gene data show CDR1 as KGHSH and CDR2 as LQKENI. This CDR3 contains 13 residues. The CDR3 sequence is CASSPKSEETQYF. CDR3 coding DNA: TGTGCCAGCTCACCAAAGTCGGAAGAGACCCAGTACTTC.

V and J are TRBV6-1 and TRBJ1-1; D is undetermined. Germline V gene sequence: CDR1 MNHNS, CDR2 SASEGT. The CDR3 has 14 amino acids. V lost 5 bases and J lost 1, with 11 bases in between. The CDR3 sequence is CASSLGLWNTEAFF. The CDR3 region has the DNA TGTGCCAGCAGTCTAGGACTTTGGAACACTGAAGCTTTCTTT.

At least ten counts were recorded for this clonotype. The chain carries TRBV5-1 and TRBJ2-5; a weak D match, TRBD2 (6 bases). This CDR3 is 15 amino acids long. CDR1 is SGHRS and CDR2 is YFSETQ in the germline V gene. Trimming stripped 4 bases from V and 4 bases from J, with 17 bases between. CDR3 DNA: TGCGCCAGCAGCCCGGAGCCAGGGAGGCCAGAGACCCAGTACTTC. Its translation is CASSPEPGRPETQYF. Full variable domain (outside the CDR3, taken from reference TRBV5-1 and TRBJ2-5): KAGVTQTPRYLIKTRGQQVTLSCSPISGHRSVSWYQQTPGQGLQFLFEYFSETQRNKGNFPGRFSGRQFSNSRSEMNVSTLELGDSALYLCASSPEPGRPETQYFGPGTRLLVL.

In its sample, this clonotype was seen many times. The chain employs TRBV3-1 and TRBJ2-7, with no clear D. From germline, CDR1 is LGHDT and CDR2 YNNKEL (reference sequence). This CDR3 is built from 11 residues. V lost 1 base and J lost 6, with 4 bases in between. For the CDR3, the DNA is TGTGCCAGCAGCCAAGTGGGCGAGCAGTACTTC. Translating it yields CASSQVGEQYF.

In this sample, this clonotype turned up many times. V is TRBV28 and J is TRBJ2-4, with 9 bases identical to TRBD2. V was pared by 7 bases and J by 8 bases, with 12 bases of the junction left unmatched. Germline assignment: CDR1 MDHEN and CDR2 SYDVKM. This CDR3 region has 15 residues. CDR3 nucleotides: TGTGCCAGCACCTCATCTGGCGGGAGGGCCCACATTCAGTACTTC. This gives the protein CASTSSGGRAHIQYF.

This clonotype has ten or more counts. The chain couples TRBV7-3 to TRBJ1-4; D possibly corresponds to TRBD1 (6 bases). In germline, CDR1 is SGHTA, CDR2 FQGTGA. This CDR3 has 18 amino acids. The V gene lost 5 bases and the J gene lost 0 bases, with 19 bases spanning the gap. CDR3 in amino acids: CASSPRTVWSPTNEKLFF. The CDR3 DNA follows: TGTGCCAGCAGCCCTCGGACAGTCTGGAGCCCAACTAATGAAAAACTGTTTTTT.

There are a few counts of this clonotype. V and J are TRBV20-1 and TRBJ1-2; TRBD1 is a possible D gene (5 bases). CDR1 DFQATT and CDR2 SNEGSKA come from the germline V gene (reference sequence). CDR3 length: 14 amino acids. The ends were cut back, 6 bases at V and 5 bases at J, with 19 bases in the middle. The CDR3 region is CSAHFDRSGYGYTF. CDR3 coding DNA: TGCAGTGCCCACTTTGACAGAAGCGGGTATGGCTACACCTTC.

Concerning this clonotype itself: A single base separates this from a much larger clone, so it may be a read error. The chain employs TRBV20-1 and TRBJ2-5, with a tentative D call TRBD2 (7 bases). Germline loops: CDR1 DFQATT, CDR2 SNEGSKA (reference sequence). The CDR3 runs 15 residues. CDR3 coding DNA: TGCAGTGCTAGTTTTGGTACAGGGAGGGGAGAGGCCCAGTACTTC. Translating gives CSASFGTGRGEAQYF.

The table lists this clonotype with a count of one. The V call is TRBV3-1, the J call TRBJ1-6; perhaps TRBD1 as D (5 bases). There are 16 residues in the CDR3. V lost 0 bases, J lost 9 bases, and 15 bases lay in between. The germline V gene has CDR1 LGHDT and CDR2 YNNKEL (reference sequence). The CDR3 nucleotides read TGTGCCAGCAGCCAAGAACCAGGGAGTGGTGTTTCACCCCTCCACTTT. Amino acids: CASSQEPGSGVSPLHF.

This clonotype was seen many times. V usage is TRBV6-1 and J usage is TRBJ1-1; a weak D match, TRBD1 (6 bases). Trimming took off 3 bases at V and 10 bases at J, with 21 bases between the two ends. This CDR3 spans 15 amino acids. Germline CDR1 MNHNS, CDR2 SASEGT. The CDR3 region has the DNA TGTGCCAGCAGTGAGGCAGCAGGCAACAGGGATGTAGCTTTCTTT. It codes for CASSEAAGNRDVAFF.

The sample holds many counts of this clonotype. This chain connects TRBV30 to TRBJ2-7, with 12 bases that match TRBD2. This CDR3 region has 19 residues. Unmatched junction bases numbered 15, after V lost 0 bases and J lost 3 bases. Germline V CDR1 and CDR2: GTSNPN, SVGIG (reference sequence). The CDR3 nucleotides are TGTGCCTGGAGTGTACCCCCCTATCTTACTAGCGGGAGGTTCTACGAGCAGTACTTC. It encodes CAWSVPPYLTSGRFYEQYF.